The clone carrying this T cell receptor (beta chain) was observed at least ten times. What it binds is not known. CD8+CD4-CCR7+CD45RA+ sorting gave the naive CD8 T cells. The bulk TCR libraries were made with methods described before and with listed TCR primers. TCRdb independently ran MiXCR on the PCR reads; one entry per CDR3 protein. The profile shows about 630,000 distinct CDR3 sequences, about 25% of them singletons. V lost 0 bases and J 0 bases, leaving 10 bases between the germline ends. The CDR3 runs 16 residues. Germline assignment: CDR1 SGHNT and CDR2 YYREEE (reference sequence). This record belongs to a study of molecular identifiers for immune sequencing clone quantification. General study points: For effector cells, clones above 20 RNA copies held over 97% of molecules; for naive cells, under 1%. Reportedly, one cell's Jurkat TCR RNA was detected within 1,100,000 naive CD8 cells.

This TCR derives from a human donor in good health. Some libraries in this study had Jurkat cell RNA spiked in. The material sequenced was naive CD8+ T cells from blood, with Jurkat cell RNA spiked in. Noted subset: FACS-sorted CD8+CD4-CCR7+CD45RA+ naive T cells. The J gene is TRBJ1-3, the V gene TRBV5-4; D remains ambiguous. The CDR3 is CASSLAPGNSGNTIYF. Written as DNA, the CDR3 is TGTGCCAGCAGCTTGGCTCCGGGTAACTCTGGAAACACCATATATTTT.